These 11 T cell receptor beta chains originate from one sample sequenced in a study of cytomegalovirus exposure and HLA in healthy donors. Vbeta (60) and Jbeta (13) primers were used in the PCR. Profiling relied on immunoSEQ multiplex PCR, and the TCRdb table lists in-frame clones only, not all of them. Its table lists about 170,000 clones. Sequencing was done on a sample of PBMCs. The receptors derive from a woman aged 60-70 years in good health and CMV-seronegative.

CDR3 nucleotide sequence: TGCGCCAGCAGCTTGGCGGACAGGGGAAACTATGGCTACACCTTC. Its protein is CASSLADRGNYGYTF. The chain combines TRBV5-1 with TRBJ1-2; 9 nucleotides align to TRBD1. Germline V lookup: CDR1 SGHRS, CDR2 YFSETQ. The CDR3 spans 15 residues. Trimming took 0 bases from V and 2 from J; bases not matched to a gene: 2.

The chain recombines TRBV5-4 with TRBJ1-1, with D maybe TRBD1 (5 bases). CDR1 and CDR2 from the germline V gene are SGHNT and YYREEE (reference sequence). The CDR3 runs to 14 residues. Trimming stripped 5 bases from V and 0 bases from J, with 11 bases between. In DNA, the CDR3 is TGTGCCAGCAGACCAACAGGAATGAACACTGAAGCTTTCTTT. Protein: CASRPTGMNTEAFF.

The chain employs TRBV19 and TRBJ2-6; possible D gene TRBD1, 7 bases. CDR1 and CDR2 from the germline V gene are LNHDA and SQIVND (reference sequence). Trimming cost V 7 bases and J 2 bases, with 12 bases left between them. CDR3 length: 15 residues. Written as DNA, the CDR3 is TGTGCCAGTATAAGCAGGGGGGCTGGGGCCAACGTCCTGACTTTC. Its translation is CASISRGAGANVLTF.

This rearrangement joins TRBV7-2 to TRBJ1-6, with D unclear. V lost 1 base and J lost 7, with 8 bases in between. The CDR3 covers 14 residues. Germline loops: CDR1 SGHTA, CDR2 FQGNSA. CDR3 protein: CASSLVLMNSPLHF. CDR3 DNA sequence: TGTGCCAGCAGCTTAGTGCTAATGAATTCACCCCTCCACTTT.

This chain uses TRBV2 with TRBJ1-1; 9 bases are shared with TRBD1. Germline CDR1 reads SNHLY; CDR2 reads FYNNEI. The trim removed 6 bases at V and 3 bases at J, leaving 8 bases unmatched. The CDR3 is made up of 15 amino acids. Here the CDR3 reads CASSGTGGLHTEAFF. CDR3 DNA sequence: TGTGCCAGCAGCGGTACAGGGGGCCTTCACACTGAAGCTTTCTTT.

Turning to this clone: Other DNA variants within this sample encode the same CDR3. The chain has TRBV20-1 and TRBJ1-1; D gene uncertain. The germline V gene has CDR1 DFQATT and CDR2 SNEGSKA (reference sequence). Trimming stripped 4 bases from V and 1 base from J, with 4 bases between. The CDR3 loop spans 11 amino acids. The CDR3 protein is CSATGNTEAFF. The CDR3 DNA reads TGCAGTGCTACCGGGAACACTGAAGCTTTCTTT.

J is TRBJ2-3 and V is TRBV6-5; maybe TRBD1 (6 bases). CDR1 MNHEY and CDR2 SVGAGI come from the germline V gene. V lost 5 bases and J 2 bases, leaving 11 bases between the germline ends. The CDR3 has 14 amino acids. This CDR3 reads CASSKRTATDTQYF. The CDR3 DNA is TGTGCCAGCAGTAAACGGACAGCCACAGATACGCAGTATTTT.

The rearrangement links TRBV4-2 to TRBJ1-1; D unclear. Germline CDR1 and CDR2: LGHNA and YNFKEQ. The CDR3 has 19 residues. The germline V and J ends were trimmed by 0 bases and 5 bases, with 25 bases remaining between them. In DNA, the CDR3 is TGTGCCAGCAGCCAAGAGTTTAATAGCGGGGTAGGAGGGAGGACTGAAGCTTTCTTT. It specifies CASSQEFNSGVGGRTEAFF.

The rearrangement uses TRBV10-3 and TRBJ2-1, with 10 bases lining up with TRBD2. V dropped 0 bases and J dropped 5; count of bases not matched to a gene: 7. The germline CDR1 and CDR2 sequences are ENHRY and SYGVKD. This CDR3 has 17 amino acids. The CDR3 loop is CAISESSSGGSHNEQFF. DNA of the CDR3: TGTGCCATCAGTGAGTCGAGTAGCGGGGGGTCACACAATGAGCAGTTCTTC.

CDR3 bases: TGTGCCAGCAGGCGAGACAGGGAACGGCGGGCTTTCTTT. Translated, it gives CASRRDRERRAFF. The rearrangement joins TRBV27 to TRBJ1-1; the match to TRBD1 covers 7 bases. V dropped 6 bases and J dropped 11; count of bases not matched to a gene: 12. Looked up from germline, CDR1 is MNHEY and CDR2 is SMNVEV (reference sequence). The CDR3 length is 13 residues.

The chain combines TRBV7-9 with TRBJ2-5, with a weak D call TRBD1 (6 bases). The V end was cut by 5 bases, the J end by 5 bases, with 12 bases between. CDR3 length equals 13 residues. Looked up from germline, CDR1 is SEHNR and CDR2 is FQNEAQ (reference sequence). CDR3 loop: CASSLLGGETQYF. The CDR3 coding sequence is TGTGCCAGCAGCCTTCTAGGGGGTGAGACCCAGTACTTC.